Detailed here is one T cell receptor (beta chain). The antigen is undetermined. The CDR3 extends over 15 amino acids. Deletions cut 4 bases from V and 4 bases from J, with 16 bases between. Germline V CDR1 and CDR2: SGHVS, FNYEAQ. This entry is derived from a study of CD8+CD57+ T cells in acquired aplastic anemia. Study in general: Isolated CD4+ and CD8+ cells, once sorted, yielded DNA averaging roughly 3.2 ug.

Study-level results: Patients did not significantly differ from controls in CD8+ Simpson's diversity. Patients and controls turned out to have approximately 29 CD8+ CDR3 sequences in common.

Sequencing involved patients with CD8+CD57+ cell expansion previously shown by flow cytometry. No patient had been given any therapy when blood was sampled. The study profiled TCR beta VDJ and CDR3 using genomic DNA as template. TCRdb fed the reads into MiXCR, producing one record per CDR3 protein. The data contain 200,000 to 250,000 distinct CDR3 sequences, around 46% of them seen just once; the ten biggest clones take up over 7.5%. Sequences were obtained from sorted CD4+, CD8+, or CD8+CD57+ T cells (not recorded which) from PBMCs. The receptor was derived from a human donor with aplastic anemia. V gene TRBV7-6 combines with J gene TRBJ1-2; D may be TRBD1 (5 bases). CDR3 nucleotide sequence: TGTGCCAGCAGCTGCGAGGGGATTTACGGCTATGGCTACACCTTC. It translates to CASSCEGIYGYGYTF.